This T cell receptor beta chain appears in the sequencing data of a study of beta chain features in type 1 diabetes. Across the study: Examination covered some 99,000,000 sorted cells spanning all samples. Study-wide results and limits: In all four CD4+ subsets, TCRB CDR3 length was significantly, moderately reduced in type 1 diabetes. Junctions at VDJ sites from type 1 diabetes patients had fewer insertions and more deletions.

TCRB transcripts that were expressed got sequenced, as all of the isolated RNA had been reverse transcribed. Only in-frame clones appear in the TCRdb table, and some are missing; sequencing was by immunoSEQ multiplex PCR. The sample lists approximately 170,000 clones; approximately 8.4% were seen once. Concerning this clone: The antigen remains undetermined.

Germline V CDR1 and CDR2: MDHEN, SYDVKM. CDR3 length equals 16 residues. Trimming took 6 bases from V and 6 from J, leaving 24 bases between them. One heparinised blood draw, averaging approximately 0.11 L, came from each donor. Sorting based on CD45RO/CCR7/CD25/CD127/CD95/CD27 separated CD4+ naive, central memory, regulatory and stem cell-like memory cells. The V gene is TRBV28, the J gene TRBJ2-7; weak D call: TRBD1 (5 bases). This sequence originates from a man between 18 and 35 years old with type 1 diabetes. Specimen: central memory CD4+ T cells from blood. This CDR3 is CASSGSGRVTRVEQYF. CDR3 DNA: TGTGCCAGCAGCGGGTCAGGGCGAGTGACGCGAGTCGAGCAGTACTTC. The full variable domain, its missing parts supplied by reference TRBV28 and TRBJ2-7, is DVKVTQSSRYLVKRTGEKVFLECVQDMDHENMFWYRQDPGLGLRLIYFSYDVKMKEKGDIPEGYSVSREKKERFSLILESASTNQTSMYLCASSGSGRVTRVEQYFGPGTRLTVT.